This entry concerns a single T cell receptor (beta chain). Antigen: not known. This entry comes from a study of blood T cells in healthy people across ages. Study-wide background: Per two T cells, template switching captured roughly one barcoded beta molecule. Findings and caveats of the study: In older individuals, TCR beta diversity per million T cells was lower, falling roughly linearly with age.

Trimming took off 1 base at V and 7 bases at J, with 14 bases between the two ends. The CDR3 has 14 residues. Germline V gene sequence: CDR1 SGDLS, CDR2 YYNGEE. PCR was performed a second time for 7 to 11 cycles using a sample-barcoded 5' primer and a J-beta primer mix. Each cDNA molecule was tagged by a template-switch adaptor that had 12 random nucleotides. TCRdb redid the calling of the 5' RACE reads with MiXCR, one entry per CDR3 protein. The sample has about 680,000 distinct CDR3 sequences, around 48% seen once. Sequences were obtained from blood. The V and J genes are TRBV9 and TRBJ1-1, with D tentatively TRBD1 (5 bases). The clonotype comes from a woman aged 55 to 70 in good health. The CDR3, as DNA: TGTGCCAGCAGCGTAAGCCCCCGGGACGGTGAAGCTTTCTTT. Translated: CASSVSPRDGEAFF.